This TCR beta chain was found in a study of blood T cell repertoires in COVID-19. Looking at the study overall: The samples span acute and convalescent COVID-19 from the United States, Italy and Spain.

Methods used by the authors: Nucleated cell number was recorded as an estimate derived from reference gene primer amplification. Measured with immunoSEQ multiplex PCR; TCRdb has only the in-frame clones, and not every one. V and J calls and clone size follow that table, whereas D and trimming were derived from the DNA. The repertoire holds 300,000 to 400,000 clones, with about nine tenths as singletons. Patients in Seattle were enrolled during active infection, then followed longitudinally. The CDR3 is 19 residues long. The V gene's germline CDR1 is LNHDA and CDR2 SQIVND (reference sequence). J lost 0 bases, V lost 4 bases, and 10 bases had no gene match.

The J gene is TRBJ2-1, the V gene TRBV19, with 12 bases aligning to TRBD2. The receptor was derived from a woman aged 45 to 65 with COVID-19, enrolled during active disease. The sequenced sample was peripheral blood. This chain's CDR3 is CASSRTSGTIDSSYNEQFF. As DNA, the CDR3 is TGTGCCAGTAGTAGGACTAGCGGGACCATCGATAGCTCCTACAATGAGCAGTTCTTC.